Shown below are 20 T cell receptor beta chains from a single sample sequenced in a study of blood T cell repertoires in COVID-19. The method was immunoSEQ multiplex PCR; TCRdb's version includes in-frame clones alone and lacks a portion of them. Here the sample spans fewer than 300,000 clones, 70% to 90% being singletons. The material sequenced was peripheral blood. The receptors come from a man over 45 with COVID-19, enrolled during active disease.

The chain employs TRBV7-9 and TRBJ1-4; 10 bases fit TRBD1. Germline V lookup: CDR1 SEHNR, CDR2 FQNEAQ (reference sequence). The CDR3 totals 15 residues. J lost 8 bases, V lost 5 bases, and 8 bases had no gene match. CDR3 region: CASSIDRGLREKLFF. The CDR3 DNA sequence: TGTGCCAGCAGCATCGACAGGGGGCTGAGGGAAAAACTGTTTTTT.

The chain couples TRBV19 to TRBJ1-2; D possibly corresponds to TRBD1 (5 bases). V lost 5 bases and J lost 7, with 14 bases in between. The germline V gene encodes CDR1 LNHDA and CDR2 SQIVND (reference sequence). This CDR3 has 13 amino acids. The CDR3 nucleotides are TGTGCCAGTAGTTGGGCAGGGTATGCTGGCTACACCTTC. This translates into CASSWAGYAGYTF.

This rearrangement joins TRBV21-1 to TRBJ1-3; no DNA check was done on the table's D call, TRBD1. TRBV21-1 is a pseudogene locus. The CDR3 has 16 residues. Here the CDR3 reads CASIIDRAISGNTIYF. Here the CDR3 DNA reads TGTGCCAGCATAATCGACAGGGCCATCTCTGGAAACACCATATATTTT.

This rearrangement joins TRBV9 to TRBJ2-1, with 14 bases lining up with TRBD2. CDR1 and CDR2 (germline): SGDLS, YYNGEE. J was trimmed by 6 bases and V by 2 bases; bases with no gene match: 7. The CDR3 contains 17 residues. The CDR3 protein is CASSVASGTSGSNEQFF. CDR3 DNA sequence: TGTGCCAGCAGCGTTGCCTCCGGGACTAGCGGGAGCAATGAGCAGTTCTTC.

The gene calls are TRBV2 and TRBJ2-7, with 8 bases fitting TRBD2. V trimming: 7 bases; J trimming: 4 bases; junction bases outside the gene matches: 3. There are 12 residues in the CDR3. CDR1 SNHLY and CDR2 FYNNEI come from the germline V gene. The CDR3 sequence is CASTAGVYEQYF. DNA of the CDR3: TGTGCCAGCACAGCGGGAGTATACGAGCAGTACTTC. The whole variable domain, remainder taken from reference TRBV2 and TRBJ2-7, is EPEVTQTPSHQVTQMGQEVILRCVPISNHLYFYWYRQILGQKVEFLVSFYNNEISEKSEIFDDQFSVERPDGSNFTLKIRSTKLEDSAMYFCASTAGVYEQYFGPGTRLTVT.

The CDR3 here is CAWSVGSLQETQYF. In DNA, the CDR3 is TGTGCCTGGAGTGTCGGGAGCCTCCAAGAGACCCAGTACTTC. This rearrangement joins TRBV30 to TRBJ2-5; D is perhaps TRBD2 (6 bases). The CDR3 consists of 14 residues. Trimming shortened V by 0 bases and J by 1 base, and 9 bases separated the two germline ends. Looked up from germline, CDR1 is GTSNPN and CDR2 is SVGIG (reference sequence).

This chain joins TRBV5-5 and TRBJ2-7; 8 nucleotides match TRBD2. This CDR3 comprises 15 residues. Germline V gene sequence: CDR1 SGHKS, CDR2 YYEKEE (reference sequence). Trimming took 4 bases from V and 7 from J; bases not matched to a gene: 13. The DNA of the CDR3 is TGTGCCAGCAGCGGATTAGGACTAGCCGTGGGGGAGCAGTACTTC. Translation gives CASSGLGLAVGEQYF.

The chain carries TRBV28 and TRBJ2-7, with D maybe TRBD2 (5 bases). Trimming stripped 3 bases from V and 3 bases from J, with 15 bases between. Germline CDR1 and CDR2: MDHEN and SYDVKM. The CDR3 totals 15 residues. The CDR3 DNA sequence: TGTGCCAGCAGTTTCCGGACCGGGGTGGGCTACGAGCAGTACTTC. Translated: CASSFRTGVGYEQYF.

This rearrangement joins TRBV2 to TRBJ1-5, with TRBD1 matching over 7 bases. The CDR3 covers 18 residues. V shed 5 bases and J 2 bases; nucleotides not matched to a gene: 15. Germline V lookup: CDR1 SNHLY, CDR2 FYNNEI. CDR3 in DNA: TGTGCCAGCAGTCAACGGACAGGAGCCCTCTCGGGCAATCAGCCCCAGCATTTT. The encoded protein is CASSQRTGALSGNQPQHF. Combining the CDR3 with reference TRBV2 and TRBJ1-5 gives the whole variable domain EPEVTQTPSHQVTQMGQEVILRCVPISNHLYFYWYRQILGQKVEFLVSFYNNEISEKSEIFDDQFSVERPDGSNFTLKIRSTKLEDSAMYFCASSQRTGALSGNQPQHFGDGTRLSIL.

This chain links TRBV7-3 with TRBJ2-2; weak D call: TRBD2 (5 bases). From germline, CDR1 is SGHTA and CDR2 FQGTGA. The ends were cut back, 4 bases at V and 7 bases at J, with 10 bases in the middle. The CDR3 totals 13 residues. This CDR3 reads CASSSIGSGELFF. The CDR3 region has the DNA TGTGCCAGCAGCTCAATTGGGAGCGGGGAGCTGTTTTTT.

The genes are TRBV29-1 and TRBJ1-1, with a tentative D call TRBD1 (5 bases). Trimming shortened V by 6 bases and J by 1 base, and 12 bases separated the two germline ends. CDR3 length: 13 amino acids. Looked up from germline, CDR1 is SQVTM and CDR2 is ANQGSEA. CDR3 residues: CSVLGVRNTEAFF. The CDR3 nucleotides read TGCAGCGTCCTAGGGGTTCGGAACACTGAAGCTTTCTTT.

This clone has a handful of counts. The genes are TRBV5-6 and TRBJ1-1, with D perhaps TRBD1 (5 bases). Germline CDR1 and CDR2: SGHDT and YYEEEE. This CDR3 region has 15 residues. V gave up 0 bases and J gave up 2 bases, with 11 bases separating them. The CDR3 DNA follows: TGTGCCAGCAGCTTGGGGGCTCAGGGAAACACTGAAGCTTTCTTT. This encodes CASSLGAQGNTEAFF.

This rearrangement joins TRBV19 to TRBJ2-5; tentatively, D is TRBD1 (6 bases). Trimming left V 1 base short and J 2 bases short, with 11 bases between. The length of the CDR3 is 15 residues. Germline values: CDR1 LNHDA, CDR2 SQIVND (reference sequence). DNA of the CDR3: TGTGCCAGTAGTATAGGTTACAGGGTACAAGAGACCCAGTACTTC. It translates to CASSIGYRVQETQYF.

This clone was recorded once. The chain employs TRBV7-2 and TRBJ2-7; 9 bases line up with TRBD1. Germline CDR1 is SGHTA and CDR2 is FQGNSA. With 7 bases clipped from V and 3 bases from J, the junction kept 13 bases outside the gene matches. There are 16 residues in the CDR3. The CDR3 sequence: CASKDRVGTGFYEQYF. In DNA form, the CDR3 reads TGTGCCAGCAAAGACCGCGTAGGGACAGGGTTCTACGAGCAGTACTTC.

This clone was found a few times. One end of the junction varies from germline; a read error may be responsible. This chain uses TRBV2 with TRBJ1-1; tentatively, D is TRBD1 (5 bases). The CDR3 consists of 10 residues. Germline assignment: CDR1 SNHLY and CDR2 FYNNEI. In DNA, the CDR3 is TGTGCCAGCAGTGAACGGGGGACCTACTTT. Protein sequence: CASSERGTYF.

The count of this clone is one. The chain links TRBV24-1 to TRBJ2-3, with D possibly matching TRBD1 (6 bases). CDR1 KGHDR and CDR2 SFDVKD come from the germline V gene. This CDR3 has 14 residues. V lost 3 bases, J lost 9 bases, and 15 bases lay in between. The CDR3 DNA is TGTGCCACCAGTGATCCTGGGGGCCCCGGGACGCAGTATTTT. Translated: CATSDPGGPGTQYF.

The V and J genes are TRBV29-1 and TRBJ2-1; 9 bases line up with TRBD1. Germline V gene lookup returns CDR1 SQVTM and CDR2 ANQGSEA. Trimming removed 6 bases from V and 6 bases from J; junction bases left unmatched: 3. The CDR3 runs to 12 residues. As DNA, the CDR3 is TGCAGCGTCCAGGACAGGGGCAATGAGCAGTTCTTC. It codes for CSVQDRGNEQFF.

This clone was recorded a few times. This chain links TRBV6-2 or TRBV6-3 with TRBJ2-7; TRBD2 matches at 11 bases. CDR1 and CDR2 from the germline V gene are MNHEY and SVGEGT. This CDR3 contains 14 residues. V trimming: 2 bases; J trimming: 5 bases; junction bases outside the gene matches: 2. In DNA form, the CDR3 reads TGTGCCAGCAGTTACGTACTAGCGGGAGACGAGCAGTACTTC. Protein product: CASSYVLAGDEQYF.

The chain combines TRBV5-1 with TRBJ1-2; D not resolved. CDR3 size: 16 residues. Germline V lookup: CDR1 SGHRS, CDR2 YFSETQ. V lost 2 bases and J lost 12, with 26 bases in between. The CDR3 nucleotides are TGCGCCAGCAGCTTCACGTCGGATTCGGTAACTATGGCTAACACCTTC. It encodes CASSFTSDSVTMANTF.

The J gene is TRBJ1-1, the V gene TRBV7-8, with TRBD1 identical over 8 bases. The CDR3 runs to 14 residues. CDR1 and CDR2 from the germline V gene are SGHVS and FQNEAQ. V lost 0 bases and J lost 4; bases outside the gene matches: 1. The CDR3: CASSLAQGATEAFF. CDR3 bases: TGTGCCAGCAGCTTAGCTCAGGGGGCCACTGAAGCTTTCTTT.